This T cell receptor (beta chain) was recorded in a study of T cell repertoires in cytomegalovirus infection. Overall study: Indications of both CMV infection and matching HLA type were provided by public TCR beta signatures. The study's findings and limits: Totalled public TCR beta family frequency picked out people who carried CMV plus the relevant HLA. HLA-C-restricted CMV clonotypes gave the most frequent clonotype in two of eight donors.

Concerning this clonotype itself: What it binds is not known.

TCRdb fed the reads into MiXCR, producing one record per CDR3 protein. The sample gives 20,000 to 30,000 distinct CDR3 sequences, 22% of which show up once; roughly nine tenths is in the top ten. This CDR3 is built from 16 residues. The germline CDR1 and CDR2 sequences are MNHNY and SVGAGI (reference sequence). With 11 bases clipped from V and 1 base from J, the junction kept 10 bases outside the gene matches. This chain uses TRBV6-6 with TRBJ2-6, with 8 bases identical to TRBD1. Sequenced material: CD8+ T cells from cultured PBMCs, taken from culture after CMV antigen stimulation. The origin of this receptor is a human donor in good health (CMV status not recorded). Some clones in this sample may be carry-over from other donors' samples. This CDR3 is CAGGQGAPSGANVLTF. CDR3 bases: TGTGCCGGAGGGCAGGGGGCTCCGTCTGGGGCCAACGTCCTGACTTTC.